These 26 T cell receptor beta chains were sequenced from one sample in a study of cytomegalovirus exposure and HLA in healthy donors. It was with 60 Vbeta and 13 Jbeta primers that the PCR ran. The protocol was immunoSEQ multiplex PCR, while the TCRdb copy is restricted to in-frame clones and leaves out a portion. The data include around 50,000 clones; the top ten clones carry about 10%. What was sequenced was PBMCs. The source is a woman between 50 and 59 years old in good health and CMV-seropositive.

The rearrangement joins TRBV18 to TRBJ1-5, with no clear D. Germline-derived CDR1 and CDR2 are KGHSH and LQKENI. The CDR3 extends over 14 amino acids. V was pared by 3 bases and J by 5 bases, with 11 bases between. The CDR3 nucleotides are TGTGCCAGCTCACCGTCCGGGAGGGATCAGCCCCAGCATTTT. Protein product: CASSPSGRDQPQHF.

The rearrangement joins TRBV28 to TRBJ2-7, with D possibly matching TRBD2 (5 bases). Germline CDR1 is MDHEN and CDR2 is SYDVKM. Trimming cost V 5 bases and J 4 bases, with 18 bases left between them. The CDR3 length is 15 residues. The CDR3 DNA is TGTGCCAGCAGTCTTGGGTATCTAACGGGATACGAGCAGTACTTC. Protein product: CASSLGYLTGYEQYF. Based on the CDR3 plus reference TRBV28 and TRBJ2-7, the full variable domain is DVKVTQSSRYLVKRTGEKVFLECVQDMDHENMFWYRQDPGLGLRLIYFSYDVKMKEKGDIPEGYSVSREKKERFSLILESASTNQTSMYLCASSLGYLTGYEQYFGPGTRLTVT.

The rearrangement uses TRBV28 and TRBJ1-2; D is possibly TRBD1 (6 bases). The V and J ends lost 2 bases and 8 bases respectively, with 9 bases between them. CDR1 MDHEN and CDR2 SYDVKM come from the germline V gene. The CDR3 consists of 12 residues. CDR3 DNA: TGTGCCAGCAGTTTAGAGGGGGGGGGCTACACCTTC. It encodes CASSLEGGGYTF.

The chain combines TRBV7-2 with TRBJ1-5, with D possibly matching TRBD1 (5 bases). The CDR3 covers 15 residues. Trimming pared 5 bases from V and 6 bases from J, leaving 17 bases between. Germline assignment: CDR1 SGHTA and CDR2 FQGNSA. The CDR3 spells CASSTLTGVGQPQHF. In DNA, the CDR3 is TGTGCCAGCAGCACATTAACGGGGGTAGGTCAGCCCCAGCATTTT.

This chain joins TRBV28 and TRBJ1-5; D is undetermined. V dropped 5 bases and J dropped 2 bases, with 4 bases sitting between them. CDR1 and CDR2 (germline): MDHEN, SYDVKM. The CDR3 is made up of 12 amino acids. For the CDR3, the DNA is TGTGCCAGCAGTCGGGGCAATCAGCCCCAGCATTTT. It specifies CASSRGNQPQHF.

The chain has TRBV6-6 and TRBJ1-6; 7 bases agree with TRBD1. CDR1 MNHNY and CDR2 SVGAGI come from the germline V gene (reference sequence). The CDR3 has 14 amino acids. V shed 3 bases and J 6 bases; nucleotides not matched to a gene: 2. In nucleotides, the CDR3 is TGTGCCAGCAGTTATGGGGACAGTAATTCACCCCTCCACTTT. It encodes CASSYGDSNSPLHF.

The chain links TRBV6-5 to TRBJ1-5; 8 bases are a match to TRBD1. CDR1 and CDR2 from the germline V gene are MNHEY and SVGAGI. V shed 4 bases and J 3 bases; nucleotides not matched to a gene: 5. This CDR3 contains 15 residues. CDR3 DNA: TGTGCCAGCAGTTCGACAGGGGCGGACAATCAGCCCCAGCATTTT. Protein: CASSSTGADNQPQHF.

The rearrangement joins TRBV19 to TRBJ1-1, with 10 bases that match TRBD1. Trimming cost V 10 bases and J 1 base; bases outside gene matches: 3. CDR1 LNHDA and CDR2 SQIVND come from the germline V gene (reference sequence). This CDR3 comprises 13 residues. In DNA form, the CDR3 reads TGTGCCACCGGGGACAGGGGGAACACTGAAGCTTTCTTT. This sequence encodes CATGDRGNTEAFF.

The chain couples TRBV28 to TRBJ2-3, with 8 bases matching TRBD2. The CDR3 runs to 15 residues. Germline CDR1 reads MDHEN; CDR2 reads SYDVKM. The V segment lost 8 bases and the J segment 8 bases; nucleotides outside the gene matches: 15. The CDR3 DNA reads as TGTGCCAGCGGTGATAGCGGGGCCCTAGGTGGTACGCAGTATTTT. Translating gives CASGDSGALGGTQYF. The whole variable domain, filled in from reference TRBV28 and TRBJ2-3, reads DVKVTQSSRYLVKRTGEKVFLECVQDMDHENMFWYRQDPGLGLRLIYFSYDVKMKEKGDIPEGYSVSREKKERFSLILESASTNQTSMYLCASGDSGALGGTQYFGPGTRLTVL.

CDR3 nucleotides: TGTGCCAGCAGTCAATTAACTACGGGGGAAAAACTGTTTTTT. This sequence encodes CASSQLTTGEKLFF. The chain links TRBV2 to TRBJ1-4; D gene uncertain. Germline CDR1 and CDR2: SNHLY and FYNNEI. V was clipped by 5 bases and J by 8 bases, with 15 bases between them. The CDR3 consists of 14 residues.

This chain connects TRBV7-2 to TRBJ2-1; TRBD2 agrees at 10 bases. The CDR3 sequence is 16 residues long. CDR1 and CDR2 from the germline V gene are SGHTA and FQGNSA. The V and J ends lost 5 bases and 6 bases, in that order; junction bases with no gene match: 10. CDR3 loop: CASSPRKAGGLNEQFF. The CDR3 DNA follows: TGTGCCAGCAGCCCAAGAAAAGCGGGGGGGCTCAATGAGCAGTTCTTC. Looking up the rest from reference TRBV7-2 and TRBJ2-1 gives the full variable domain: GAGVSQSPSNKVTEKGKDVELRCDPISGHTALYWYRQSLGQGLEFLIYFQGNSAPDKSGLPSDRFSAERTGGSVSTLTIQRTQQEDSAVYLCASSPRKAGGLNEQFFGPGTRLTVL.

The chain employs TRBV28 and TRBJ1-4; 11 nucleotides align to TRBD1. V lost 6 bases and J lost 8; bases outside the gene matches: 11. This CDR3 contains 16 residues. From germline, CDR1 is MDHEN and CDR2 SYDVKM. The CDR3 loop reads CASRDDPGTGGEKLFF. CDR3 bases: TGTGCCAGCAGGGATGATCCGGGGACAGGGGGGGAAAAACTGTTTTTT.

The chain is built from TRBV5-4 and TRBJ2-5; TRBD2 is a possible D gene (6 bases). Germline V gives CDR1 SGHNT, CDR2 YYREEE (reference sequence). The ends were cut back, 5 bases at V and 1 base at J, with 9 bases in the middle. The CDR3 has 13 amino acids. CDR3 in amino acids: CASRRDSQETQYF. The DNA for the CDR3 is TGTGCCAGCAGAAGGGACTCCCAAGAGACCCAGTACTTC.

The rearrangement joins TRBV6-5 to TRBJ2-2; 7 bases agree with TRBD2. Germline V gene lookup returns CDR1 MNHEY and CDR2 SVGAGI. The CDR3 has 16 residues. The V and J ends lost 2 bases and 6 bases, in that order; junction bases with no gene match: 9. The CDR3 loop reads CASSYMAGVEPGELFF. The CDR3, as DNA: TGTGCCAGCAGTTACATGGCGGGAGTTGAACCCGGGGAGCTGTTTTTT.

V and J are TRBV5-5 and TRBJ1-2, with 8 bases aligning to TRBD1. The CDR3 totals 15 residues. Trimming cost V 4 bases and J 4 bases; bases outside gene matches: 9. Looked up from germline, CDR1 is SGHKS and CDR2 is YYEKEE (reference sequence). In nucleotides, the CDR3 is TGTGCCAGCAGCCCAGGGACAGGCGGTACCTATGGCTACACCTTC. Protein sequence: CASSPGTGGTYGYTF.

This chain connects TRBV19 to TRBJ1-2; tentative D call: TRBD1 (5 bases). Germline CDR1 reads LNHDA; CDR2 reads SQIVND (reference sequence). The V end was cut by 0 bases, the J end by 8 bases, with 13 bases between. There are 14 residues in the CDR3. The CDR3 region is CASSIDMRDSGYTF. CDR3 DNA sequence: TGTGCCAGTAGTATAGATATGAGGGACTCCGGCTACACCTTC. The full variable domain, completed using reference TRBV19 and TRBJ1-2, is DGGITQSPKYLFRKEGQNVTLSCEQNLNHDAMYWYRQDPGQGLRLIYYSQIVNDFQKGDIAEGYSVSREKKESFPLTVTSAQKNPTAFYLCASSIDMRDSGYTFGSGTRLTVV.

The V and J genes are TRBV19 and TRBJ1-2; the match to TRBD1 covers 8 bases. The CDR3 extends over 14 amino acids. CDR1 and CDR2 from the germline V gene are LNHDA and SQIVND (reference sequence). V shed 4 bases and J 8 bases; nucleotides not matched to a gene: 9. CDR3 loop: CASSNPRTGFGYTF. As DNA, the CDR3 is TGTGCCAGTAGTAACCCCCGGACAGGGTTCGGCTACACCTTC.

This sequence joins TRBV30 and TRBJ2-7, with a tentative D call TRBD1 (5 bases). The CDR3 contains 16 residues. In germline, CDR1 is GTSNPN, CDR2 SVGIG (reference sequence). Trimming took 1 base from V and 0 from J, leaving 16 bases between them. The CDR3 sequence: CAWSGGGYASSYEQYF. DNA of the CDR3: TGTGCCTGGAGTGGGGGCGGTTACGCCAGCTCCTACGAGCAGTACTTC.

This chain connects TRBV7-9 to TRBJ2-2; perhaps TRBD2 as D (5 bases). Trimming removed 1 base at V and 1 base at J, with 7 bases between. CDR1 and CDR2 from the germline V gene are SEHNR and FQNEAQ (reference sequence). CDR3 length: 15 amino acids. CDR3 sequence (DNA): TGTGCCAGCAGCTTAGTCGGAGGGAACACCGGGGAGCTGTTTTTT. This encodes CASSLVGGNTGELFF. The complete variable domain, with remaining parts taken from reference TRBV7-9 and TRBJ2-2, reads DTGVSQNPRHKITKRGQNVTFRCDPISEHNRLYWYRQTLGQGPEFLTYFQNEAQLEKSRLLSDRFSAERPKGSFSTLEIQRTEQGDSAMYLCASSLVGGNTGELFFGEGSRLTVL.

The chain combines TRBV30 with TRBJ1-2, with a tentative D call TRBD1 (5 bases). This CDR3 comprises 13 residues. The ends were cut back, 0 bases at V and 4 bases at J, with 9 bases in the middle. CDR1 is GTSNPN, CDR2 SVGIG, per germline (reference sequence). The CDR3 loop is CAWSVSRVYGYTF. CDR3 coding DNA: TGTGCCTGGAGTGTATCCAGGGTCTATGGCTACACCTTC.

The genes are TRBV2 and TRBJ1-1, with D unresolved. Per germline, CDR1 SNHLY and CDR2 FYNNEI. V lost 7 bases, J lost 0 bases, and 9 bases lay in between. This CDR3 has 13 residues. The DNA of the CDR3 is TGTGCCAGCATTGGCCACATGAACACTGAAGCTTTCTTT. It yields the protein CASIGHMNTEAFF.

This chain joins TRBV13 and TRBJ1-1, with D perhaps matching TRBD1 (5 bases). This CDR3 comprises 18 residues. Germline lookup yields CDR1 PRHDT and CDR2 FYEKMQ (reference sequence). CDR3 residues: CVYSQGGGWFPQNTEAFF. The CDR3 DNA is TGTGTCTACAGCCAGGGAGGAGGATGGTTCCCTCAGAACACTGAAGCTTTCTTT.

The chain links TRBV7-2 to TRBJ1-1, with 7 bases identical to TRBD1. The CDR3 spans 16 residues. CDR1 and CDR2 (germline): SGHTA, FQGNSA. J was trimmed by 4 bases and V by 1 base; bases with no gene match: 9. CDR3 residues: CASSLGPSGGGTEAFF. Written as DNA, the CDR3 is TGTGCCAGCAGCTTAGGACCCTCAGGGGGTGGCACTGAAGCTTTCTTT.

This chain uses TRBV10-1 with TRBJ1-1, with a tentative D call TRBD1 (5 bases). The V gene's germline CDR1 is WNHNN and CDR2 SYGVQD (reference sequence). The CDR3 covers 16 residues. V was shortened by 1 base and J by 5 bases, with 17 bases between the two germline ends. CDR3 amino acids: CASSEFQGNKRTEAFF. The CDR3 bases are TGCGCCAGCAGTGAGTTTCAGGGAAATAAACGAACTGAAGCTTTCTTT.

The chain has TRBV7-6 and TRBJ2-3, with 8 bases lining up with TRBD1. CDR1 SGHVS and CDR2 FNYEAQ come from the germline V gene. The CDR3 sequence is 16 residues long. Germline trimming cut 8 bases from V and 3 bases from J; bases unmatched to any gene: 13. Here the CDR3 reads CASSRTGSGRTDTQYF. The CDR3 DNA reads as TGTGCCAGCTCGCGGACAGGGAGTGGGCGGACAGATACGCAGTATTTT.

The chain combines TRBV11-2 with TRBJ2-1; no firm D call. V was pared by 2 bases and J by 8 bases, with 10 bases between. The CDR3 sequence is 13 residues long. Germline V CDR1 and CDR2: SGHAT, FQNNGV. As DNA, the CDR3 is TGTGCCAGCAGCTTATCCGGGTCGGATGAGCAGTTCTTC. Its protein product is CASSLSGSDEQFF. The entire variable domain, with the rest obtained from reference TRBV11-2 and TRBJ2-1, is as follows: EAGVAQSPRYKIIEKRQSVAFWCNPISGHATLYWYQQILGQGPKLLIQFQNNGVVDDSQLPKDRFSAERLKGVDSTLKIQPAKLEDSAVYLCASSLSGSDEQFFGPGTRLTVL.